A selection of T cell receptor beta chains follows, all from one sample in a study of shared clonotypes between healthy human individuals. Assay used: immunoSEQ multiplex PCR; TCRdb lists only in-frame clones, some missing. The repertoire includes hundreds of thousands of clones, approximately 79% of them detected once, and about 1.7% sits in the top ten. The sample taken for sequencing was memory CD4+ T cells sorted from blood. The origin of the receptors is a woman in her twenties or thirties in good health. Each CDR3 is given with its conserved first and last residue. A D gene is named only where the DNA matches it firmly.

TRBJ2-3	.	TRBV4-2	CASSQDWTDTQYF
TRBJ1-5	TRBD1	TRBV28	CASRYRDSDQPQHF
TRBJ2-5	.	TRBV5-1	CASSLGQYQETQYF
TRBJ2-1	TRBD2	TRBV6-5	CASSRLAGYNEQFF
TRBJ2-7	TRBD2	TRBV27	CASSLKREGLRYEQYF
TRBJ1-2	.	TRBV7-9	CASSGSGTGSRGYTF
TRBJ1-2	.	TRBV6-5	CASSPLVGNYGYTF
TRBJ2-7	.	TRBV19	CASSRGTYEQYF
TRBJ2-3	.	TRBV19	CASTPLATSTDTQYF
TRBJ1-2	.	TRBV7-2	CASSRQRDYGYTF
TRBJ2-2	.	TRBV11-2	CASSLVREGELFF
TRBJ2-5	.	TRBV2	CASSDYGGMGETQYF
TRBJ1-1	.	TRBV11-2	CASSFSDAQEAFF
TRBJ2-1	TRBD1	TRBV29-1	CSVVGDRGRSEQFF
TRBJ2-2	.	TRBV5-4	CASSLGLAMNTGELFF
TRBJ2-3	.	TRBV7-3	CASSLMGGAQYF
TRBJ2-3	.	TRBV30	CAWSVLADTQYF
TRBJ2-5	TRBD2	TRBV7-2	CASSSRLAGVETQYF
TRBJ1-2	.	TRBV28	CASHSGFGYTF
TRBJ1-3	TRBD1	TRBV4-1	CASSQEDRGFSGNTIYF
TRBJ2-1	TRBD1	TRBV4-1	CASSQFTGGEEQFF
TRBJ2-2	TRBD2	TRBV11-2	CASSSPGLAGGRDGELFF
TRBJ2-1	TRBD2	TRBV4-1	CASSRRPQGLTSGTDEQFF
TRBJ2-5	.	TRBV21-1	CASRPGQQETQYF
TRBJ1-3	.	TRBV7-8	CASSFGGISGNTIYF
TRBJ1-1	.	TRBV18	CASSPRTVNTEAFF
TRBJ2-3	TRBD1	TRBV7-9	CASSPGQGTSDTQYF
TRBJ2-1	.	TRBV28	CASTRGGIYNEQFF
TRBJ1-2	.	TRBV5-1	CASSLSSRSGYTF
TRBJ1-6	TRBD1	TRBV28	CASSQEGQTRALHF
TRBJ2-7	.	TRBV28	CASNTPREQYF
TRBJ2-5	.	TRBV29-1	CSVVKPSGTQYF
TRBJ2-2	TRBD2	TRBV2	CASTAGTSGTGELFF
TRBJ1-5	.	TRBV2	CARGTTGNSNQPQHF
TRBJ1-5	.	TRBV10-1	CASSEMGWQPQHF
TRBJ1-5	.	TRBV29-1	CSVRGGGGNQPQHF
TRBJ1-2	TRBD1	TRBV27	CASSIRWTGVGGYTF
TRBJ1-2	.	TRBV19	CASSYDVGGYTF
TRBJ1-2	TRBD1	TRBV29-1	CSARTGGDYGYTF
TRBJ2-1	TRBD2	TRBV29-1	CSATQLAGAWNEQFF
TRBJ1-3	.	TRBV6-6	CASSSPDSSGNTIYF
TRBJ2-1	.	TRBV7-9	CASSGQRFSYNEQFF
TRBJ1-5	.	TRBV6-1	CASSGFGGLNQPQHF
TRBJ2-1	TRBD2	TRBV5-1	CASSWTSGSHNEQFF
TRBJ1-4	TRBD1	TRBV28	CASSQTGSDEKLFF
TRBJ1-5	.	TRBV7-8	CASGTSGSNQPQHF